The 27 T cell receptor beta chains reported below all come from one sample, sequenced in a study of T cells expressing NK-cell markers. TCRdb re-called the 5' RACE reads; every CDR3 protein appears as one record, without DNA. This sample carries a few hundred thousand distinct CDR3 sequences, with roughly 5.2% going to the ten biggest clones. Sequencing was performed on blood T cells: a sorted CD56 or NKG2C T cell subset, CD4+ or CD8+ T cells, or bulk PBMC T cells (not recorded which). Every receptor here comes from a man aged 18-69 years in good health.

The CDR3: CASSFPGQGLIYGYTF. This chain links TRBV7-2 with TRBJ1-2; checking the TCRdb D call of TRBD1 is not possible without DNA. The CDR3 totals 16 residues. Germline V gene lookup returns CDR1 SGHTA and CDR2 FQGNSA. The full variable domain, its missing parts supplied by reference TRBV7-2 and TRBJ1-2, is GAGVSQSPSNKVTEKGKDVELRCDPISGHTALYWYRQSLGQGLEFLIYFQGNSAPDKSGLPSDRFSAERTGGSVSTLTIQRTQQEDSAVYLCASSFPGQGLIYGYTFGSGTRLTVV.

The chain recombines TRBV10-3 with TRBJ1-2; TCRdb names TRBD1, which stays unverified in the absence of DNA. The CDR3 spans 14 residues. The V gene's germline CDR1 is ENHRY and CDR2 SYGVKD. CDR3 protein: CAISESSRPGGYTF.

The chain employs TRBV2 and TRBJ1-6; the TCRdb call, TRBD1, lacks DNA for checking. The CDR3 runs 15 residues. Germline V gene lookup returns CDR1 SNHLY and CDR2 FYNNEI. CDR3 protein: CASSGGQTYNSPLHF.

The V and J genes are TRBV5-1 and TRBJ1-2; TCRdb gives TRBD1 as the D gene, but with no DNA this cannot be confirmed. The CDR3 has 15 residues. Germline assignment: CDR1 SGHRS and CDR2 YFSETQ. The CDR3 spells CASSRETGRGYGYTF.

The chain employs TRBV12-3 or TRBV12-4 and TRBJ1-5. This CDR3 has 15 residues. This CDR3 is CASSVRQLGNQPQHF.

The chain links TRBV5-1 to TRBJ1-2; TCRdb's D gene call, TRBD1, goes unchecked for lack of DNA. Germline V gene data show CDR1 as SGHRS and CDR2 as YFSETQ. The CDR3 has 16 residues. This CDR3 reads CASSLDRGLANYGYTF.

The chain links TRBV24-1 to TRBJ2-5; without DNA, the TCRdb call of TRBD1 cannot be checked. There are 15 residues in the CDR3. The germline V gene has CDR1 KGHDR and CDR2 SFDVKD. The CDR3 protein is CATSDPGQGEVTQYF.

The chain has TRBV2 and TRBJ2-2. Looked up from germline, CDR1 is SNHLY and CDR2 is FYNNEI. The CDR3 runs to 13 residues. The CDR3 spells CASSERVEGELFF.

The chain is built from TRBV5-1 and TRBJ2-6; without DNA, the TCRdb call of TRBD1 cannot be checked. Germline CDR1 is SGHRS and CDR2 is YFSETQ. This CDR3 has 18 amino acids. This chain's CDR3 is CASSQTPDRSEGANVLTF. The variable domain in full, with the rest retrieved from reference TRBV5-1 and TRBJ2-6, is KAGVTQTPRYLIKTRGQQVTLSCSPISGHRSVSWYQQTPGQGLQFLFEYFSETQRNKGNFPGRFSGRQFSNSRSEMNVSTLELGDSALYLCASSQTPDRSEGANVLTFGAGSRLTVL.

The genes are TRBV9 and TRBJ2-3; lacking DNA, the TRBD1 call made by TCRdb goes unchecked. CDR3 length: 15 amino acids. Germline CDR1 reads SGDLS; CDR2 reads YYNGEE. The CDR3 reads CASSDSGTVLDTQYF. Drawing the rest from reference TRBV9 and TRBJ2-3, the complete variable domain is DSGVTQTPKHLITATGQRVTLRCSPRSGDLSVYWYQQSLDQGLQFLIQYYNGEERAKGNILERFSAQQFPDLHSELNLSSLELGDSALYFCASSDSGTVLDTQYFGPGTRLTVL.

This chain uses TRBV7-8 with TRBJ1-2. Germline CDR1 reads SGHVS; CDR2 reads FQNEAQ. The CDR3 spans 14 residues. The CDR3 spells CASSLVGFNYGYTF.

This CDR3 reads CASSYQGSTGELFF. V and J are TRBV5-5 and TRBJ2-2; TCRdb outputs TRBD1, but without DNA this stays unchecked. Germline V gene sequence: CDR1 SGHKS, CDR2 YYEKEE (reference sequence). The CDR3 is made up of 14 amino acids.

V gene TRBV7-7 combines with J gene TRBJ2-5; TCRdb designates TRBD2, a call that cannot be tested without DNA. Germline V gene sequence: CDR1 SSHAT, CDR2 FNYEAQ (reference sequence). The CDR3 is made up of 14 amino acids. Here the CDR3 reads CASSLGFRAETQYF.

The chain combines TRBV19 with TRBJ2-3; TCRdb's D call, TRBD2, is unchecked because there is no DNA. This CDR3 comprises 13 residues. The germline CDR1 and CDR2 sequences are LNHDA and SQIVND (reference sequence). This CDR3 is CASRGGVTDTQYF.

The gene calls are TRBV11-2 and TRBJ1-1; the TRBD1 assignment by TCRdb is unverifiable without DNA. Germline V gene sequence: CDR1 SGHAT, CDR2 FQNNGV. This CDR3 contains 15 residues. The CDR3 protein is CASSPGQGGVPEAFF.

The rearrangement links TRBV5-1 to TRBJ2-5; TCRdb's assignment of TRBD1 cannot be checked, as there is no DNA. From germline, CDR1 is SGHRS and CDR2 YFSETQ. The CDR3 runs to 14 residues. CDR3 sequence reads: CASSLVRGVETQYF.

The rearrangement links TRBV11-2 to TRBJ2-7; TCRdb's D gene call, TRBD1, goes unchecked for lack of DNA. The CDR3 has 19 residues. The germline gives CDR1 SGHAT, CDR2 FQNNGV. This CDR3 is CASSRTPLRLPLSTYEQYF.

The rearrangement uses TRBV3-1 and TRBJ1-2. The CDR3 has 15 amino acids. The germline gives CDR1 LGHDT, CDR2 YNNKEL (reference sequence). The CDR3 sequence is CASSQDRGTNYGYTF.

The V gene is TRBV28, the J gene TRBJ2-2; the D call of TRBD1 rests on TCRdb alone, since no DNA is present to check it. This CDR3 is 13 amino acids long. The germline V gene has CDR1 MDHEN and CDR2 SYDVKM. The CDR3: CASSPWVDGELFF.

The chain is built from TRBV18 and TRBJ2-7; TCRdb's assignment of TRBD1 cannot be checked, as there is no DNA. This CDR3 is built from 15 residues. Germline V gene lookup returns CDR1 KGHSH and CDR2 LQKENI. CDR3: CASSPYRTGGIVQYF.

The gene calls are TRBV12-1 and TRBJ2-2; TCRdb lists TRBD1, though no DNA is available to test this call. TRBV12-1 has pseudogene status. The CDR3 loop spans 16 amino acids. The CDR3 sequence: CASTDPGQGNTGELFF.

V usage is TRBV20-1 and J usage is TRBJ1-6; TCRdb picks TRBD1, but there is no DNA to check that call. This CDR3 is built from 13 residues. CDR1 and CDR2 from the germline V gene are DFQATT and SNEGSKA (reference sequence). The CDR3 sequence: CSARGQGRSPLHF.

The V call is TRBV11-1, the J call TRBJ1-2; the D gene TCRdb calls, TRBD1, cannot be checked with no DNA. Germline V gives CDR1 SGHAT, CDR2 FQDESV (reference sequence). CDR3 size: 20 residues. The CDR3 protein is CASSLAVSGQGWTRNYGYTF.

The V gene is TRBV9, the J gene TRBJ1-3; absent DNA, TCRdb's TRBD1 call cannot be checked. This CDR3 comprises 12 residues. The germline V gene encodes CDR1 SGDLS and CDR2 YYNGEE. CDR3 residues: CASSGTWNTIYF. Full variable domain (remainder filled in from reference TRBV9 and TRBJ1-3): DSGVTQTPKHLITATGQRVTLRCSPRSGDLSVYWYQQSLDQGLQFLIQYYNGEERAKGNILERFSAQQFPDLHSELNLSSLELGDSALYFCASSGTWNTIYFGEGSWLTVV.

This chain's CDR3 is CASSSRPGTGATEAFF. V and J are TRBV5-1 and TRBJ1-1; TCRdb reports TRBD1, a call that lacks DNA to check it against. This CDR3 contains 16 residues. Germline-derived CDR1 and CDR2 are SGHRS and YFSETQ.

The genes are TRBV6-2 or TRBV6-3 and TRBJ2-7. This CDR3 region has 12 residues. CDR1 is MNHEY, CDR2 SVGEGT, per germline. CDR3 protein: CASRGYSYEQYF.

The V gene is TRBV5-1, the J gene TRBJ2-5; TCRdb's D call of TRBD2 is untestable without DNA. Looked up from germline, CDR1 is SGHRS and CDR2 is YFSETQ. This CDR3 is built from 15 residues. The CDR3 sequence: CASSLSSGLLETQYF.